Listed here are 24 T cell receptor beta chains from one sample, sequenced in a study of response to subunit inactivated influenza vaccine. Via MiXCR, TCRdb re-called the RT-PCR reads, giving one row per CDR3 protein. This table has 560,000 or so distinct CDR3 sequences, approximately 7.1% appearing once. Sequencing was performed on PBMCs from blood, taken roughly 24 months after vaccination. Every receptor here comes from a man aged 50 to 69 who received an inactivated influenza vaccine.

The sample holds a few counts of this clonotype. The chain is built from TRBV9 and TRBJ1-3; D call uncertain. CDR3 length equals 15 residues. V was pared by 0 bases and J by 0 bases, with 7 bases between. Looked up from germline, CDR1 is SGDLS and CDR2 is YYNGEE. The CDR3 DNA reads TGTGCCAGCAGCGTAGATCCGGGCTCTGGAAACACCATATATTTT. It specifies CASSVDPGSGNTIYF.

This clonotype was counted between two and nine times. This chain joins TRBV18 and TRBJ2-1; D is perhaps TRBD1 or TRBD2 (6 bases each). V was shortened by 5 bases and J by 5 bases, with 16 bases between the two germline ends. The germline V gene encodes CDR1 KGHSH and CDR2 LQKENI. The CDR3 has 15 residues. The CDR3 DNA reads TGTGCCAGCTCAGGTCCGGGGGCTAGAAACAATGAGCAGTTCTTC. It encodes CASSGPGARNNEQFF.

This chain uses TRBV12-3 or TRBV12-4 with TRBJ1-1, with D unclear. CDR3 length: 13 amino acids. With 1 base removed from V and 6 bases from J, the gap between germline ends came to 9 bases. CDR3 sequence: CASSLGASAEAFF. The CDR3 coding sequence is TGTGCCAGCAGTTTAGGAGCTAGCGCTGAAGCTTTCTTT.

The sample holds many counts of this clonotype. This chain links TRBV20-1 with TRBJ2-7, with a possible D match to TRBD2 (6 bases). V shed 5 bases and J shed 0 bases, with 11 bases lying between them. This CDR3 is 13 amino acids long. Germline values: CDR1 DFQATT, CDR2 SNEGSKA (reference sequence). Here the CDR3 DNA reads TGCAGTGCTCCGGGACTCCTCTCCTACGAGCAGTACTTC. It specifies CSAPGLLSYEQYF.

The rearrangement links TRBV3-1 to TRBJ2-4, with D tentatively TRBD1 (6 bases). The CDR3 spans 16 residues. Per the germline V gene, CDR1 is LGHDT and CDR2 is YNNKEL (reference sequence). V lost 5 bases, J lost 1 base, and 15 bases lay in between. The CDR3 spells CASSKDRGSAKNIQYF. The CDR3 bases are TGTGCCAGCAGCAAGGACAGAGGGAGCGCCAAAAACATTCAGTACTTC.

This clonotype was seen a few times. The chain has TRBV7-2 and TRBJ2-7, with D tentatively TRBD1 (6 bases). V lost 1 base, J lost 6 bases, and 10 bases lay in between. The CDR3 consists of 13 residues. Germline V lookup: CDR1 SGHTA, CDR2 FQGNSA. The CDR3 region is CASSLVGRGEQYF. CDR3 DNA: TGTGCCAGCAGCTTAGTAGGCAGGGGCGAGCAGTACTTC. The full variable domain, in which reference TRBV7-2 and TRBJ2-7 provide the parts outside the CDR3, is GAGVSQSPSNKVTEKGKDVELRCDPISGHTALYWYRQSLGQGLEFLIYFQGNSAPDKSGLPSDRFSAERTGGSVSTLTIQRTQQEDSAVYLCASSLVGRGEQYFGPGTRLTVT.

The V call is TRBV7-9, the J call TRBJ2-5; 14 bases map to TRBD2. From germline, CDR1 is SEHNR and CDR2 FQNEAQ (reference sequence). The CDR3 loop spans 17 amino acids. V shed 5 bases and J 3 bases; nucleotides not matched to a gene: 8. CDR3 sequence reads: CASSVYGTSGSEETQYF. In DNA form, the CDR3 reads TGTGCCAGCAGCGTATACGGGACTAGCGGGAGTGAAGAGACCCAGTACTTC. The whole variable domain, filled in from reference TRBV7-9 and TRBJ2-5, reads DTGVSQNPRHKITKRGQNVTFRCDPISEHNRLYWYRQTLGQGPEFLTYFQNEAQLEKSRLLSDRFSAERPKGSFSTLEIQRTEQGDSAMYLCASSVYGTSGSEETQYFGPGTRLLVL.

This clonotype was observed a handful of times. The V gene is TRBV7-2, the J gene TRBJ2-7; possibly TRBD1 or TRBD2 for D (5 bases each). V was clipped by 1 base and J by 7 bases, with 11 bases between them. The CDR3 has 13 amino acids. Per the germline V gene, CDR1 is SGHTA and CDR2 is FQGNSA. This CDR3 is CASSLVGEGEQYF. The CDR3 DNA reads TGTGCCAGCAGCTTAGTAGGTGAGGGGGAGCAGTACTTC.

This clonotype showed up just a few times. The junction departs from germline at one end; a sequencing error may be responsible. The gene calls are TRBV19 and TRBJ2-7; TRBD1 matches 8 bases. This CDR3 is built from 13 residues. Germline V gene lookup returns CDR1 LNHDA and CDR2 SQIVND (reference sequence). The DNA of the CDR3 is TGTGCCAGTAGTCCTGAGGACAGGGCGAAAGGGGGATTC. Its protein product is CASSPEDRAKGGF.

In its sample, this clonotype was seen many times. The rearrangement links TRBV7-2 to TRBJ2-5; the D is unclear. The V end lost 1 base, the J end lost 3 bases, and 6 bases lay between the germline ends. The V gene's germline CDR1 is SGHTA and CDR2 FQGNSA. This CDR3 comprises 13 residues. This CDR3 reads CASSLVYKETQYF. CDR3 in DNA: TGTGCCAGCAGCTTAGTCTACAAAGAGACCCAGTACTTC.

This chain joins TRBV29-1 and TRBJ2-3; D unresolved. Trimming took 6 bases from V and 4 from J, leaving 5 bases between them. The CDR3 totals 10 residues. Germline V gene data show CDR1 as SQVTM and CDR2 as ANQGSEA. In nucleotides, the CDR3 is TGCAGCGTAAGTCCAGATACGCAGTATTTT. Encoded protein: CSVSPDTQYF.

This clonotype was counted between two and nine times. The J gene is TRBJ2-7, the V gene TRBV20-1; 12 nucleotides agree with TRBD2. This CDR3 comprises 14 residues. Germline assignment: CDR1 DFQATT and CDR2 SNEGSKA (reference sequence). The V and J ends lost 4 bases and 2 bases, in that order; junction bases with no gene match: 3. The CDR3 protein is CSATPSGRAYEQYF. The DNA of the CDR3 is TGCAGTGCTACGCCTAGCGGGAGGGCCTACGAGCAGTACTTC.

This clonotype was counted between two and nine times. The V and J genes are TRBV12-3 or TRBV12-4 and TRBJ2-3; D is undetermined. With 6 bases removed from V and 8 bases from J, the gap between germline ends came to 18 bases. The CDR3 totals 14 residues. The CDR3 DNA follows: TGTGCCAGCAGCCCCCTCCTTGGGTCGGGTACGCAGTATTTT. Amino acids: CASSPLLGSGTQYF.

The rearrangement joins TRBV7-8 to TRBJ2-1; D perhaps matches TRBD2 (7 bases). V was trimmed by 5 bases and J by 5 bases, leaving 19 bases between them. CDR1 and CDR2 from the germline V gene are SGHVS and FQNEAQ. The CDR3 has 16 amino acids. The CDR3 loop reads CASSPLGRGFDNEQFF. The CDR3 DNA reads as TGTGCCAGCAGCCCTCTAGGGAGGGGGTTTGACAATGAGCAGTTCTTC. Based on the CDR3 plus reference TRBV7-8 and TRBJ2-1, the full variable domain is GAGVSQSPRYKVAKRGQDVALRCDPISGHVSLFWYQQALGQGPEFLTYFQNEAQLDKSGLPSDRFFAERPEGSVSTLKIQRTQQEDSAVYLCASSPLGRGFDNEQFFGPGTRLTVL.

This rearrangement joins TRBV13 to TRBJ2-7, with a weak D call TRBD1 (6 bases). CDR3 length equals 13 residues. The germline V gene has CDR1 PRHDT and CDR2 FYEKMQ (reference sequence). V gave up 5 bases and J gave up 3 bases, with 11 bases separating them. CDR3 DNA sequence: TGTGCCAGCAGCCAGGGACACGTCTACGAGCAGTACTTC. Encoded protein: CASSQGHVYEQYF.

This clonotype came up a few times. The chain combines TRBV4-3 with TRBJ1-3, with a possible D match to TRBD1 (6 bases). Trimming stripped 1 base from V and 6 bases from J, with 10 bases between. There are 14 residues in the CDR3. From germline, CDR1 is LGHNA and CDR2 YSLEER. CDR3 protein: CASSQGLGANTIYF. The CDR3 nucleotides are TGCGCCAGCAGCCAAGGTCTGGGGGCAAACACCATATATTTT.

The CDR3, as DNA: TGTGCCAGCAGCTGGAGGACGCGGGGTCGCGACGAGCAGTACTTC. This codes for CASSWRTRGRDEQYF. The chain carries TRBV5-6 and TRBJ2-7, with a weak D call TRBD2 (6 bases). Trimming removed 3 bases from V and 5 bases from J, with 18 bases in between. The germline gives CDR1 SGHDT, CDR2 YYEEEE. The CDR3 consists of 15 residues.

The chain couples TRBV12-3 or TRBV12-4 to TRBJ1-1; D not certain. This CDR3 has 14 residues. CDR3 in amino acids: CAGRAGIDIAEAFF. The CDR3 nucleotides read TGTGCTGGTCGGGCAGGTATAGATATTGCTGAAGCTTTCTTT.

This clonotype was seen a few times. V usage is TRBV29-1 and J usage is TRBJ2-5; D is uncertain. The CDR3 sequence is 13 residues long. The V and J ends lost 4 bases and 0 bases respectively, with 9 bases between them. Per germline, CDR1 SQVTM and CDR2 ANQGSEA. CDR3 sequence (DNA): TGCAGCGTTGGTCACCTGTACCAAGAGACCCAGTACTTC. Translated: CSVGHLYQETQYF.

This chain links TRBV7-2 with TRBJ1-5; no clear D gene. Germline V lookup: CDR1 SGHTA, CDR2 FQGNSA. V was pared by 0 bases and J by 7 bases, with 7 bases between. The CDR3 contains 13 residues. The CDR3 reads CASSLAWSQPQHF. The CDR3 DNA follows: TGTGCCAGCAGCTTAGCGTGGAGCCAGCCCCAGCATTTT.

This clonotype was seen many times. The V call is TRBV29-1, the J call TRBJ2-4, with TRBD1 matching over 10 bases. From germline, CDR1 is SQVTM and CDR2 ANQGSEA. The CDR3 covers 15 residues. V was pared by 4 bases and J by 1 base, with 4 bases of the junction left unmatched. The CDR3 loop is CSVGLGQGAKNIQYF. The CDR3 nucleotides read TGCAGCGTTGGGTTGGGACAGGGGGCCAAAAACATTCAGTACTTC.

In regard to this clonotype: Its ends do not fully match the called genes, so a read error is possible. This chain uses TRBV7-7 with TRBJ2-1, with a tentative D call TRBD2 (5 bases). The CDR3 contains 15 residues. CDR1 is SSHAT, CDR2 FNYEAQ, per germline (reference sequence). The CDR3 region has the DNA TGTGCTAGCAGCTTTGGAGCCGGACTCAACAATGAGCAGTTCTTC. Translation: CASSFGAGLNNEQFF.

This clonotype occurred many times. This chain joins TRBV27 and TRBJ2-1, with D possibly TRBD2 on 6 matching bases. The V gene's germline CDR1 is MNHEY and CDR2 SMNVEV (reference sequence). The V end was cut by 6 bases, the J end by 2 bases, with 14 bases between. CDR3 length: 15 residues. CDR3 loop: CASRITSKAYNEQFF. The CDR3 nucleotides read TGTGCCAGCAGGATAACTAGCAAGGCCTACAATGAGCAGTTCTTC.

In its sample, this clonotype was seen many times. V is TRBV28 and J is TRBJ2-2; the D gene is possibly TRBD2 (5 bases). Germline CDR1 reads MDHEN; CDR2 reads SYDVKM. The CDR3 is 16 residues long. Trimming shortened V by 4 bases and J by 0 bases, and 12 bases separated the two germline ends. In nucleotides, the CDR3 is TGTGCCAGCAGTTATATAAGCGGTTCGAACACCGGGGAGCTGTTTTTT. Residues: CASSYISGSNTGELFF.